This TCR beta chain was observed in a study of blood T cell repertoires in COVID-19. Turning to the study itself: Samples came from the United States, Italy and Spain, spanning acute and convalescent COVID-19. PBMCs, B-cell-depleted T cells, or T cells were the source of the cDNA or gDNA that made up the material.

Per the original data handling: Reference gene primer amplification gave nucleated cell count estimates. Libraries were prepared by immunoSEQ multiplex PCR; TCRdb keeps only in-frame clonotypes and omits some of them. That table furnishes V, J and clone size, whereas the DNA furnished D and trimming. The data show fewer than 500,000 clones, with roughly 90% seen just once and 0.95% to 1% held by the top ten. Study members were between roughly 18 and 100 years old and lived in 20 to 25 US regions. This CDR3 spans 14 amino acids. The V gene end was trimmed by 7 bases and the J gene end by 3 bases; junction bases not matched to a gene: 6. CDR1 is SGHTA, CDR2 FQGNSA, per germline.

The clonotype comes from a woman aged 25 to 39 with acute COVID-19. This chain connects TRBV7-2 to TRBJ2-1; 7 positions match TRBD1. Sequences were obtained from PBMCs or T cells enriched from blood (not recorded which). The CDR3 nucleotides read TGTGCCAGCACCAAAGGGGGCCTCTACAATGAGCAGTTCTTC. This translates into CASTKGGLYNEQFF.